Below, 6 T cell receptor beta chains from the same sample are listed, as sequenced in a study of shared clonotypes between healthy human individuals. Libraries were prepared by immunoSEQ multiplex PCR; TCRdb keeps only in-frame clonotypes and omits some of them. The data hold fewer than 600,000 clones, with roughly three quarters observed a single time. Sequenced material: PBMCs. The source is a woman aged 40 to 50 in good health. Some clones in this sample may be carry-over from other donors' samples.

The J gene is TRBJ2-3, the V gene TRBV6-5; 10 nucleotides agree with TRBD2. Per the germline V gene, CDR1 is MNHEY and CDR2 is SVGAGI. Trimming removed 6 bases from V and 1 base from J; junction bases left unmatched: 4. The CDR3 extends over 15 amino acids. The CDR3 nucleotides read TGTGCCAGCAGGTACGGGACTAGCGGCACAGATACGCAGTATTTT. This codes for CASRYGTSGTDTQYF.

The V call is TRBV28, the J call TRBJ2-1, with a weak D call TRBD2 (6 bases). CDR3 length: 12 amino acids. CDR1 is MDHEN and CDR2 is SYDVKM in the germline V gene. Trimming shortened V by 8 bases and J by 6 bases, and 11 bases separated the two germline ends. CDR3 bases: TGTGCCAGCGGGGGGTTGATCAATGAGCAGTTCTTC. Translated: CASGGLINEQFF.

The chain carries TRBV29-1 and TRBJ2-7; TRBD2 aligns across 10 bases. Per the germline V gene, CDR1 is SQVTM and CDR2 is ANQGSEA. The CDR3 consists of 13 residues. Trimming at V came to 6 bases and at J to 2 bases, leaving 4 bases not matched to a gene. CDR3 loop: CSVERGGTYEQYF. CDR3 sequence (DNA): TGCAGCGTCGAGCGGGGGGGAACCTACGAGCAGTACTTC.

This sequence joins TRBV28 and TRBJ2-7; D gene unclear. Trimming shortened V by 6 bases and J by 3 bases, and 12 bases separated the two germline ends. Germline-derived CDR1 and CDR2 are MDHEN and SYDVKM. This CDR3 comprises 13 residues. CDR3 amino acids: CASRAITYYEQYF. The CDR3 coding sequence is TGTGCCAGCAGGGCCATCACCTACTACGAGCAGTACTTC.

The chain joins TRBV5-1 to TRBJ2-7; perhaps TRBD1 as D (6 bases). The germline CDR1 and CDR2 sequences are SGHRS and YFSETQ. Trimming took 0 bases from V and 5 from J, leaving 12 bases between them. This CDR3 is built from 14 residues. The CDR3 DNA sequence: TGCGCCAGCAGCTTGGAAACAGGGACCCACGAGCAGTACTTC. Protein: CASSLETGTHEQYF.

The CDR3 here is CASSSGQGIYEQYF. The CDR3 nucleotides read TGCGCCAGCAGCTCAGGACAGGGAATCTACGAGCAGTACTTC. V gene TRBV5-1 combines with J gene TRBJ2-7, with 8 bases identical to TRBD1. Germline V gene data show CDR1 as SGHRS and CDR2 as YFSETQ. V gave up 3 bases and J gave up 3 bases; unmatched junction bases: 5. This CDR3 region has 14 residues.